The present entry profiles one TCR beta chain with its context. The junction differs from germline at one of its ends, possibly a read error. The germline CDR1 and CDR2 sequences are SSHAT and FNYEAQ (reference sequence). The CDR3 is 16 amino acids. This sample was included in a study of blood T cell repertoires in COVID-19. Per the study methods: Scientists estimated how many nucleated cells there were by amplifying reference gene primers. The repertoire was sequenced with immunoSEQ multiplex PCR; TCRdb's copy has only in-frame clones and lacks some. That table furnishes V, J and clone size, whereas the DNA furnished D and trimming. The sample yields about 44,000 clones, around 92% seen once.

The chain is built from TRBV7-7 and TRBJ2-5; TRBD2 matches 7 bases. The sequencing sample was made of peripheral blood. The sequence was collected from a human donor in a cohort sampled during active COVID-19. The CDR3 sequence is CASSLVSPSGRETQYF. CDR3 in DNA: TGTGCTAGCAGCTTAGTTTCCCCCTCCGGGAGGGAGACCCAGTACTTC. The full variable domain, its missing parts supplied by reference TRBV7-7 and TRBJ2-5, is GAGVSQSPRYKVTKRGQDVTLRCDPISSHATLYWYQQALGQGPEFLTYFNYEAQPDKSGLPSDRFSAERPEGSISTLTIQRTEQRDSAMYRCASSLVSPSGRETQYFGPGTRLLVL.